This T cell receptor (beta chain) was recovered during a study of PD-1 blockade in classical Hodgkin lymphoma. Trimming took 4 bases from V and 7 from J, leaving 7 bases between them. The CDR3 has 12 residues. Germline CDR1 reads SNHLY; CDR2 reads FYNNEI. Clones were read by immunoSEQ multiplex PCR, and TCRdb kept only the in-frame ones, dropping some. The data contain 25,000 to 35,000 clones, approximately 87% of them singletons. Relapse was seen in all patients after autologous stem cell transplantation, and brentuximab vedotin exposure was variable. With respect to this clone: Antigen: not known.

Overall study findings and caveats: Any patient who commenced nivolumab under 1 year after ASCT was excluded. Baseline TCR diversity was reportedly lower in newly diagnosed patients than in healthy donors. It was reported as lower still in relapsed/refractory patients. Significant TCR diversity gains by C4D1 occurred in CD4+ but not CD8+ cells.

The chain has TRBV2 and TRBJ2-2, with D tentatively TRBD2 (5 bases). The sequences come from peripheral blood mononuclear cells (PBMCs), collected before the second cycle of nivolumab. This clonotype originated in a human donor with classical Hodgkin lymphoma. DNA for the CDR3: TGTGCCAGCAGTGGTGAGGGCGGGGAGCTGTTTTTT. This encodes CASSGEGGELFF.